These T cell receptor beta chains were read from a single sample in a study of blood T cell repertoires in COVID-19. The data were produced by immunoSEQ multiplex PCR, yet TCRdb's version contains in-frame clones alone and is incomplete. This sample has tens of thousands of clones, with roughly 89% found just once. Source material: peripheral blood. The receptors stem from a man in his sixties with active COVID-19. Both conserved end residues are part of each CDR3. The order of the fields is clone size, V gene, CDR3 length, D gene, J gene, CDR3 protein, CDR3 DNA. The D gene is left open where the match is weak. Only some rows state a clone size, as once, few, many or a class for expanded clones.

abundance: -; v_gene: TRBV27; len: 13; d_gene: -; j_gene: TRBJ1-1; CDR3aa: CASSRQENTEAFF; CDR3nt: TGTGCCAGCAGCAGACAGGAGAACACTGAAGCTTTCTTT
abundance: -; v_gene: TRBV7-3; len: 16; d_gene: TRBD2; j_gene: TRBJ2-1; CDR3aa: CASSLLGLAGGGEQFF; CDR3nt: TGTGCCAGCAGCTTACTAGGGCTAGCGGGAGGGGGTGAGCAGTTCTTC
abundance: few; v_gene: TRBV6-1; len: 13; d_gene: -; j_gene: TRBJ2-1; CDR3aa: CASSEGLGGEQFF; CDR3nt: TGTGCCAGCAGTGAAGGACTAGGAGGTGAGCAGTTCTTC
abundance: -; v_gene: TRBV11-3; len: 12; d_gene: -; j_gene: TRBJ2-2; CDR3aa: CASRRDTGELFF; CDR3nt: TGTGCCAGCAGGAGGGACACCGGGGAGCTGTTTTTT
abundance: -; v_gene: TRBV24-1; len: 13; d_gene: -; j_gene: TRBJ2-1; CDR3aa: CATSDFRGYEQFF; CDR3nt: TGTGCCACCAGTGATTTCCGAGGGTATGAGCAGTTCTTC
abundance: -; v_gene: TRBV19; len: 18; d_gene: -; j_gene: TRBJ2-7; CDR3aa: CASSVGWRGRSSSYEQYF; CDR3nt: TGTGCCAGTAGTGTCGGGTGGAGGGGCCGCTCAAGCTCCTACGAGCAGTACTTC
abundance: -; v_gene: TRBV6-1; len: 19; d_gene: TRBD2; j_gene: TRBJ2-3; CDR3aa: CASSEEARLAGEVTDTQYF; CDR3nt: TGTGCCAGCAGTGAAGAGGCCAGACTAGCGGGAGAGGTGACAGATACGCAGTATTTT
abundance: -; v_gene: TRBV6-5; len: 13; d_gene: -; j_gene: TRBJ2-7; CDR3aa: CASRIQGGYEQYF; CDR3nt: TGTGCCAGCAGGATACAGGGGGGGTACGAGCAGTACTTC
abundance: -; v_gene: TRBV27; len: 13; d_gene: TRBD2; j_gene: TRBJ2-3; CDR3aa: CASCSGKADTQYF; CDR3nt: TGTGCCAGTTGTAGCGGGAAGGCAGATACGCAGTATTTT
abundance: -; v_gene: TRBV6-6; len: 14; d_gene: -; j_gene: TRBJ1-1; CDR3aa: CASRSAGANTEAFF; CDR3nt: TGTGCCAGCAGATCTGCAGGGGCGAACACTGAAGCTTTCTTT
abundance: -; v_gene: TRBV11-2; len: 13; d_gene: -; j_gene: TRBJ2-3; CDR3aa: CASSLTPKDTQYF; CDR3nt: TGTGCCAGCAGCTTAACTCCCAAGGATACGCAGTATTTT
abundance: -; v_gene: TRBV25-1; len: 16; d_gene: TRBD1; j_gene: TRBJ1-3; CDR3aa: CASSPLGTVSGNTIYF; CDR3nt: TGTGCCAGCAGCCCCCTGGGGACAGTCTCTGGAAACACCATATATTTT
abundance: -; v_gene: TRBV5-1; len: 15; d_gene: -; j_gene: TRBJ2-7; CDR3aa: CASSLATGRGYEQYF; CDR3nt: TGCGCCAGCAGCTTGGCTACAGGGAGGGGCTACGAGCAGTACTTC
abundance: -; v_gene: TRBV7-2; len: 12; d_gene: -; j_gene: TRBJ2-1; CDR3aa: CASSFVKREQFF; CDR3nt: TGTGCCAGCAGCTTTGTTAAGCGGGAGCAGTTCTTC
abundance: few; v_gene: TRBV24-1; len: 14; d_gene: -; j_gene: TRBJ2-1; CDR3aa: CATPRTNSYNEQFF; CDR3nt: TGTGCCACCCCGAGAACGAACTCCTACAATGAGCAGTTCTTC
abundance: once; v_gene: TRBV5-1; len: 17; d_gene: TRBD2; j_gene: TRBJ2-1; CDR3aa: CASSLGGWAGGVNEQFF; CDR3nt: TGCGCCAGCAGCTTGGGTGGCTGGGCGGGAGGGGTGAATGAGCAGTTCTTC
abundance: -; v_gene: TRBV27; len: 14; d_gene: TRBD1; j_gene: TRBJ1-3; CDR3aa: CASSAGGRGNTIYF; CDR3nt: TGTGCCAGCAGTGCAGGGGGCCGGGGAAACACCATATATTTT
abundance: -; v_gene: TRBV5-5; len: 15; d_gene: -; j_gene: TRBJ1-3; CDR3aa: CASSGTGLGGNTIYF; CDR3nt: TGTGCCAGCAGCGGTACAGGGTTGGGAGGAAACACCATATATTTT
abundance: -; v_gene: TRBV28; len: 14; d_gene: TRBD1; j_gene: TRBJ2-2; CDR3aa: CAGGDRGITGELFF; CDR3nt: TGTGCGGGCGGTGACAGGGGGATCACCGGGGAGCTGTTTTTT
abundance: few; v_gene: TRBV7-9; len: 12; d_gene: -; j_gene: TRBJ2-5; CDR3aa: CATKRGQETQYF; CDR3nt: TGTGCCACCAAGAGGGGGCAAGAGACCCAGTACTTC
abundance: -; v_gene: TRBV7-6; len: 14; d_gene: -; j_gene: TRBJ2-7; CDR3aa: CASSLVEASYEQYF; CDR3nt: TGTGCCAGCAGCTTAGTTGAGGCCTCCTACGAGCAGTACTTC
abundance: -; v_gene: TRBV19; len: 13; d_gene: -; j_gene: TRBJ1-1; CDR3aa: CASSKRGNTEAFF; CDR3nt: TGTGCCAGTAGCAAACGGGGGAACACTGAAGCTTTCTTT
abundance: -; v_gene: TRBV20-1; len: 14; d_gene: -; j_gene: TRBJ2-3; CDR3aa: CSASASAFTDTQYF; CDR3nt: TGCAGTGCTAGTGCTAGTGCGTTCACAGATACGCAGTATTTT
abundance: -; v_gene: TRBV6-4; len: 15; d_gene: TRBD1; j_gene: TRBJ2-7; CDR3aa: CASSVGTGDGYEQYF; CDR3nt: TGTGCCAGCAGTGTCGGGACAGGGGACGGGTACGAGCAGTACTTC
abundance: -; v_gene: TRBV5-1; len: 16; d_gene: TRBD2; j_gene: TRBJ2-1; CDR3aa: CASSSIVTSGTNEQFF; CDR3nt: TGCGCCAGCAGCTCCATCGTGACTAGCGGGACAAATGAGCAGTTCTTC
abundance: few; v_gene: TRBV18; len: 16; d_gene: TRBD1; j_gene: TRBJ1-6; CDR3aa: CASSLLQGAVNSPLHF; CDR3nt: TGTGCCAGCTCACTGCTCCAGGGGGCCGTGAATTCACCCCTCCACTTT
abundance: once; v_gene: TRBV7-2; len: 14; d_gene: -; j_gene: TRBJ1-2; CDR3aa: CASSLEGQPYGYTF; CDR3nt: TGTGCCAGCAGCTTGGAAGGACAGCCCTATGGCTACACCTTC
abundance: -; v_gene: TRBV28; len: 15; d_gene: TRBD2; j_gene: TRBJ2-1; CDR3aa: CASRPTSGGYNEQFF; CDR3nt: TGTGCCAGCAGGCCTACTAGCGGGGGCTACAATGAGCAGTTCTTC
abundance: -; v_gene: TRBV4-3; len: 17; d_gene: -; j_gene: TRBJ1-4; CDR3aa: CASSQGGVTATNEKLFF; CDR3nt: TGCGCCAGCAGCCAAGGGGGGGTTACGGCAACTAATGAAAAACTGTTTTTT
abundance: -; v_gene: TRBV11-2; len: 14; d_gene: -; j_gene: TRBJ2-5; CDR3aa: CASSSDRFKETQYF; CDR3nt: TGTGCCAGCAGCTCCGACAGATTTAAAGAGACCCAGTACTTC
abundance: -; v_gene: TRBV5-8; len: 13; d_gene: -; j_gene: TRBJ2-5; CDR3aa: CASSYQGRETQYF; CDR3nt: TGTGCCAGCAGCTACCAGGGAAGGGAGACCCAGTACTTC
abundance: -; v_gene: TRBV27; len: 15; d_gene: TRBD1; j_gene: TRBJ2-7; CDR3aa: CASSRSGQMSYEQYF; CDR3nt: TGTGCCAGCAGTAGGTCGGGACAGATGTCCTACGAGCAGTACTTC
abundance: -; v_gene: TRBV6-2/TRBV6-3; len: 16; d_gene: TRBD1; j_gene: TRBJ1-2; CDR3aa: CASSYSSDRDNYGYTF; CDR3nt: TGTGCCAGCAGTTACTCCAGCGACAGGGATAACTATGGCTACACCTTC
abundance: -; v_gene: TRBV6-4; len: 16; d_gene: -; j_gene: TRBJ1-5; CDR3aa: CASSDSGADSNQPQHF; CDR3nt: TGTGCCAGCAGTGACTCGGGGGCGGATAGCAATCAGCCCCAGCATTTT
abundance: -; v_gene: TRBV5-1; len: 14; d_gene: TRBD1; j_gene: TRBJ1-4; CDR3aa: CASSGTGREEKLFF; CDR3nt: TGCGCCAGCAGCGGGACAGGGCGTGAAGAAAAACTGTTTTTT
abundance: -; v_gene: TRBV2; len: 14; d_gene: -; j_gene: TRBJ1-2; CDR3aa: CASSEQTLGGGYTF; CDR3nt: TGTGCCAGCAGTGAGCAGACCCTTGGAGGTGGCTACACCTTC
abundance: -; v_gene: TRBV2; len: 16; d_gene: TRBD2; j_gene: TRBJ2-7; CDR3aa: CASSSGTSGRSYEQYF; CDR3nt: TGTGCCAGCAGTTCCGGGACTAGCGGGAGGTCCTACGAGCAGTACTTC
abundance: -; v_gene: TRBV7-2; len: 14; d_gene: -; j_gene: TRBJ1-1; CDR3aa: CASSFPGKNTEAFF; CDR3nt: TGTGCCAGCAGCTTCCCAGGAAAGAACACTGAAGCTTTCTTT
abundance: -; v_gene: TRBV29-1; len: 16; d_gene: TRBD2; j_gene: TRBJ2-5; CDR3aa: CSVEDRSTSGRETQYF; CDR3nt: TGCAGCGTTGAAGATCGTTCGACTAGCGGGAGAGAGACCCAGTACTTC
abundance: -; v_gene: TRBV7-6; len: 17; d_gene: TRBD2; j_gene: TRBJ2-1; CDR3aa: CASSLGAAGAPFNEQFF; CDR3nt: TGTGCCAGCAGCTTAGGGGCGGCGGGAGCCCCCTTCAATGAGCAGTTCTTC
abundance: -; v_gene: TRBV7-2; len: 13; d_gene: -; j_gene: TRBJ1-1; CDR3aa: CASSPKGGRRAFF; CDR3nt: TGTGCCAGCAGCCCGAAGGGGGGGAGGAGAGCTTTCTTT
abundance: -; v_gene: TRBV28; len: 15; d_gene: -; j_gene: TRBJ1-1; CDR3aa: CASSFKGGGNTEAFF; CDR3nt: TGTGCCAGCAGTTTTAAAGGGGGGGGGAATACTGAAGCTTTCTTT
abundance: -; v_gene: TRBV18; len: 14; d_gene: -; j_gene: TRBJ2-5; CDR3aa: CASSPPTLQETQYF; CDR3nt: TGTGCCAGCTCACCACCGACTCTCCAAGAGACCCAGTACTTC